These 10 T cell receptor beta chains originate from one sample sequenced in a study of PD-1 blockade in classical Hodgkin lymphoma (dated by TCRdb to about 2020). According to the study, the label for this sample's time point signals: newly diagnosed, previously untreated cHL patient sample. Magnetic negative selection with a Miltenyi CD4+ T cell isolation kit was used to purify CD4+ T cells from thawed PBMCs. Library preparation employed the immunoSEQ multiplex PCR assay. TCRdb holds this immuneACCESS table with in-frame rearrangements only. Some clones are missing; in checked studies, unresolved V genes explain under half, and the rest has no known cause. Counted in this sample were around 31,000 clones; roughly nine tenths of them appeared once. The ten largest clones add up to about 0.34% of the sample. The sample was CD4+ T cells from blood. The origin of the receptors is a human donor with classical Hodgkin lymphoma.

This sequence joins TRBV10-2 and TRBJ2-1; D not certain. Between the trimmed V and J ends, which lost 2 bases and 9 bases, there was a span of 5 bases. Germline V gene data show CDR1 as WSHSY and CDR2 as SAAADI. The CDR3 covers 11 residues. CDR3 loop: CASSETGEQFF. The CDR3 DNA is TGCGCCAGCAGTGAGACGGGTGAGCAGTTCTTC.

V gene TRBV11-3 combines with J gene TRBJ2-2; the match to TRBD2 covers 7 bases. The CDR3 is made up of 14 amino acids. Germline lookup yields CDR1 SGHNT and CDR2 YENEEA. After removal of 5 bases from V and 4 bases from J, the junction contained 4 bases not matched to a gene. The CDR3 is CASSKGGGTGELFF. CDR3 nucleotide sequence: TGTGCCAGCAGCAAAGGCGGGGGCACCGGGGAGCTGTTTTTT.

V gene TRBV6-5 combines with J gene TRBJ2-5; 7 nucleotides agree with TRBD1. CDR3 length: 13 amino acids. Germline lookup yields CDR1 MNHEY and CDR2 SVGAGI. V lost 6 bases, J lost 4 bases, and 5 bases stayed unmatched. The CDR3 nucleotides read TGTGCCAGCAGACGACAGGGACGAGAGACCCAGTACTTC. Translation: CASRRQGRETQYF.

Here the CDR3 reads CASSRPSSYEQYF. CDR3 sequence (DNA): TGTGCCAGCAGCCGACCTAGCTCCTACGAGCAGTACTTC. V and J are TRBV7-2 and TRBJ2-7, with D unclear. Between the trimmed V and J ends, which lost 5 bases and 0 bases, there was a span of 8 bases. The germline CDR1 and CDR2 sequences are SGHTA and FQGNSA. The CDR3 consists of 13 residues. Full variable domain (rest looked up from reference TRBV7-2 and TRBJ2-7): GAGVSQSPSNKVTEKGKDVELRCDPISGHTALYWYRQSLGQGLEFLIYFQGNSAPDKSGLPSDRFSAERTGGSVSTLTIQRTQQEDSAVYLCASSRPSSYEQYFGPGTRLTVT.

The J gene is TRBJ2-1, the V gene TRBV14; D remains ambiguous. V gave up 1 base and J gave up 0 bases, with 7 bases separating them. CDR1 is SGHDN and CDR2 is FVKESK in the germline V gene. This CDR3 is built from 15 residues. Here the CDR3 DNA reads TGTGCCAGCAGCCAAGGGTATGGCTCCTACAATGAGCAGTTCTTC. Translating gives CASSQGYGSYNEQFF.

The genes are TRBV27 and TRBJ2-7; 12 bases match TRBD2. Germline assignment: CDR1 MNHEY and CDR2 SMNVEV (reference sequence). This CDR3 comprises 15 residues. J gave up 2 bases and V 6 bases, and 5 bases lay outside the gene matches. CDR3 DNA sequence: TGTGCCAGCAGGGGACTAGCGGGTCTTCCCTACGAGCAGTACTTC. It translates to CASRGLAGLPYEQYF.

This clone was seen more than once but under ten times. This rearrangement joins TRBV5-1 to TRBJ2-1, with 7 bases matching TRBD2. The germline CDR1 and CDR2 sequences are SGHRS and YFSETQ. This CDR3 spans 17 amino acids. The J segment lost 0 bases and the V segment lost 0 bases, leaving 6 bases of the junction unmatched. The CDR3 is CASSLGPGGSSYNEQFF. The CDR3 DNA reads TGCGCCAGCAGCTTGGGCCCTGGCGGGAGCTCCTACAATGAGCAGTTCTTC.

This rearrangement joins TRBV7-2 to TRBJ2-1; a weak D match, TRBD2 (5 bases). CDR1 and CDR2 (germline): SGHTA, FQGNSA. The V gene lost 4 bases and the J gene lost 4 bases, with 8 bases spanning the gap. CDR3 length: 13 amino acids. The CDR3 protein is CASSSSPYNEQFF. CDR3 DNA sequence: TGTGCCAGCAGCTCTAGCCCTTACAATGAGCAGTTCTTC.

The CDR3 sequence is CASSLGGNTGELFF. Here the CDR3 DNA reads TGTGCCAGCAGCTTAGGCGGGAACACCGGGGAGCTGTTTTTT. The chain combines TRBV11-3 with TRBJ2-2, with no clear D. The V end was cut by 1 base, the J end by 1 base, with 4 bases between. Germline V gene sequence: CDR1 SGHNT, CDR2 YENEEA. The CDR3 has 14 residues.

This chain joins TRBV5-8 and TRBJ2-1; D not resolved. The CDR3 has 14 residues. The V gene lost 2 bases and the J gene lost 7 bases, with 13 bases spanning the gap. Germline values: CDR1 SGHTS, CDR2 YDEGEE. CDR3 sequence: CASSLGPPRNEQFF. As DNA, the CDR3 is TGTGCCAGCAGCTTAGGCCCCCCTAGAAATGAGCAGTTCTTC. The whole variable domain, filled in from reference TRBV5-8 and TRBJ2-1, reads EAGVTQSPTHLIKTRGQQATLRCSPISGHTSVYWYQQALGLGLQFLLWYDEGEERNRGNFPPRFSGRQFPNYSSELNVNALELEDSALYLCASSLGPPRNEQFFGPGTRLTVL.